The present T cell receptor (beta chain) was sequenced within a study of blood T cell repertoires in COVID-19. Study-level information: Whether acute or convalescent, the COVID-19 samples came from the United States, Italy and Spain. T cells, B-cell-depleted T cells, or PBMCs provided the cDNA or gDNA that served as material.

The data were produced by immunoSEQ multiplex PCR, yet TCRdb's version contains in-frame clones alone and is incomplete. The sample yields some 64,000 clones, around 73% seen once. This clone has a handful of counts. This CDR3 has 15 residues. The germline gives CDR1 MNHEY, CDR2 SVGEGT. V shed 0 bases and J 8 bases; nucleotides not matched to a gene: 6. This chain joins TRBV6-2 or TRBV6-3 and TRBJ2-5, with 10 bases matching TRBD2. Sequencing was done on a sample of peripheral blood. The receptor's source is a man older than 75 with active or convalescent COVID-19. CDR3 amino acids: CASSYSASGSGTQYF. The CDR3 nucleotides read TGTGCCAGCAGTTACTCTGCTAGCGGGAGTGGAACCCAGTACTTC.